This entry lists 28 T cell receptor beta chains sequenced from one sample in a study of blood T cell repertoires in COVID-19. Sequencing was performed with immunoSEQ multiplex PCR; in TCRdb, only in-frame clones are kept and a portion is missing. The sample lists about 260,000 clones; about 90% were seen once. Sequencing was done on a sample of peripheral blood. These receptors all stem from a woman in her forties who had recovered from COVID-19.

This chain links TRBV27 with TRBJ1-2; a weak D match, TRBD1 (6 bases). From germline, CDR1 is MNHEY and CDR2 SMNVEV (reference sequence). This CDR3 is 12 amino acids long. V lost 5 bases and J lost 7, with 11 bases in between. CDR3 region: CASSPGGPGYTF. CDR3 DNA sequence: TGTGCCAGCAGTCCGGGGGGCCCTGGCTACACCTTC.

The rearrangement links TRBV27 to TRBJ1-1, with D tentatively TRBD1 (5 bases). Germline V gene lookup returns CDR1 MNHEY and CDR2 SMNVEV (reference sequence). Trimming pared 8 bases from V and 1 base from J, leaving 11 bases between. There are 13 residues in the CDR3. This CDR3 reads CASQLGGNTEAFF. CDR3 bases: TGTGCCAGCCAACTGGGGGGGAACACTGAAGCTTTCTTT.

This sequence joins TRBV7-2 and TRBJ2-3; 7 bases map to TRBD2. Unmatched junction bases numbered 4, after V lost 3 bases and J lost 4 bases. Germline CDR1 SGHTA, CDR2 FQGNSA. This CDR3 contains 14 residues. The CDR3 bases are TGTGCCAGCAGCTTGTGGACTAGTTCAGATACGCAGTATTTT. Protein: CASSLWTSSDTQYF.

The CDR3 nucleotides are TGTGCCAGCTCAGGGGGCCCTTTAAATGAGCAGTTCTTC. Translated, it gives CASSGGPLNEQFF. The chain couples TRBV5-6 to TRBJ2-1; TRBD1 agrees at 8 bases. CDR1 and CDR2 (germline): SGHDT, YYEEEE. The CDR3 sequence is 13 residues long. V lost 7 bases to trimming and J lost 7 bases; unmatched junction nucleotides: 7.

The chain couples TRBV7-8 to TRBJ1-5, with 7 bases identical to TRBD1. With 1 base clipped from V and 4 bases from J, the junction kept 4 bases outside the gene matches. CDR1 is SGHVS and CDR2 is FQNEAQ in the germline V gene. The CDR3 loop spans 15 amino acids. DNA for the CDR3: TGTGCCAGCAGCTTAGGAGGGGGCGGGAATCAGCCCCAGCATTTT. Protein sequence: CASSLGGGGNQPQHF.

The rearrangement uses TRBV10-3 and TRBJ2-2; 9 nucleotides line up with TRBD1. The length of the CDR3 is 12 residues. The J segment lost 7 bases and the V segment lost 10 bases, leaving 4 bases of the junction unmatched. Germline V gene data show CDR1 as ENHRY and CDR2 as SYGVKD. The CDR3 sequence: CASGQGIGELFF. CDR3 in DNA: TGTGCCAGCGGACAGGGGATCGGGGAGCTGTTTTTT.

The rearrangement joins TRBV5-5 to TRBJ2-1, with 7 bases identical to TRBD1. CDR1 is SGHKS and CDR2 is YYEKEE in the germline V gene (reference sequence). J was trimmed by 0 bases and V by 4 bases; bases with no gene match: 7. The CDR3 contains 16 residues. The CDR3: CASSPTGKSSYNEQFF. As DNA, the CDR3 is TGTGCCAGCAGCCCGACAGGGAAGAGCTCCTACAATGAGCAGTTCTTC.

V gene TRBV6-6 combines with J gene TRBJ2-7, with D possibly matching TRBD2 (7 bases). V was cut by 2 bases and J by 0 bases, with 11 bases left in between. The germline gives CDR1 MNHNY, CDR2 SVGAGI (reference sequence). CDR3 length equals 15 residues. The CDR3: CASSYIAGASYEQYF. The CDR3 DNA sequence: TGTGCCAGCAGTTACATCGCGGGGGCCTCCTACGAGCAGTACTTC.

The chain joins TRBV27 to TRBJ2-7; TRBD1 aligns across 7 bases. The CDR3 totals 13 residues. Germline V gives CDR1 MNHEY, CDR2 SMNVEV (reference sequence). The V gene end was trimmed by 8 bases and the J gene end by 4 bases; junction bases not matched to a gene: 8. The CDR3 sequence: CASGVGQSYEQYF. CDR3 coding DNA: TGTGCCAGCGGAGTGGGACAGTCGTACGAGCAGTACTTC.

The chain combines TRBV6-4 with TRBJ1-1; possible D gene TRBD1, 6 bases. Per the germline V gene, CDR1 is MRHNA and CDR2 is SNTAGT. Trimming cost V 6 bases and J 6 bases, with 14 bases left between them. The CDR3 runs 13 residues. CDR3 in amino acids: CASRRQVWAEAFF. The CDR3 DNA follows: TGTGCCAGCAGGAGACAGGTGTGGGCTGAAGCTTTCTTT.

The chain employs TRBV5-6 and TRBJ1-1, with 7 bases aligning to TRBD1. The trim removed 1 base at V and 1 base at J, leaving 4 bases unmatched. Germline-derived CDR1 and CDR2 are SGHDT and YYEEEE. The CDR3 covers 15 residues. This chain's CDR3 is CASSLPTGRNTEAFF. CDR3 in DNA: TGTGCCAGCAGCTTGCCGACAGGGAGGAACACTGAAGCTTTCTTT. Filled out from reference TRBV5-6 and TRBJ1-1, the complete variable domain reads DAGVTQSPTHLIKTRGQQVTLRCSPKSGHDTVSWYQQALGQGPQFIFQYYEEEERQRGNFPDRFSGHQFPNYSSELNVNALLLGDSALYLCASSLPTGRNTEAFFGQGTRLTVV.

CDR3 coding DNA: TGTGCCAGCAGCTCATTCACTAGGGACAGAGCCCCCTACAATGAGCAGTTCTTC. Translated, it gives CASSSFTRDRAPYNEQFF. The J gene is TRBJ2-1, the V gene TRBV5-6, with 7 nucleotides matching TRBD1. The V gene end was trimmed by 3 bases and the J gene end by 2 bases; junction bases not matched to a gene: 14. Germline V lookup: CDR1 SGHDT, CDR2 YYEEEE. This CDR3 contains 18 residues.

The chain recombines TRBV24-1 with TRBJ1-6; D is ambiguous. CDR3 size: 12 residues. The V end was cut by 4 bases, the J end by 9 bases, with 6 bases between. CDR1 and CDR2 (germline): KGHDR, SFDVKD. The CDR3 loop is CATSEVSSPLHF. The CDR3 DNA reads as TGTGCCACCAGTGAAGTGAGTTCACCCCTCCACTTT.

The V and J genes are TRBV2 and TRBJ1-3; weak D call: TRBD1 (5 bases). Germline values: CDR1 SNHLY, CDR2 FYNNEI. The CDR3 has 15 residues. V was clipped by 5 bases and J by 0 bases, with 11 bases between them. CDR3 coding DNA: TGTGCCAGCAGTTTGGGGGGGTCCTCTGGAAACACCATATATTTT. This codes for CASSLGGSSGNTIYF.

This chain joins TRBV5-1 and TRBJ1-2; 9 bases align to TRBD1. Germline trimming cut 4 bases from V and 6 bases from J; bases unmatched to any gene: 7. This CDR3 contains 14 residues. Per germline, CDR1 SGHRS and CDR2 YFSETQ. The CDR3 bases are TGCGCCAGCAGCGCCGGACAGGGGCTGCATGGCTACACCTTC. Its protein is CASSAGQGLHGYTF.

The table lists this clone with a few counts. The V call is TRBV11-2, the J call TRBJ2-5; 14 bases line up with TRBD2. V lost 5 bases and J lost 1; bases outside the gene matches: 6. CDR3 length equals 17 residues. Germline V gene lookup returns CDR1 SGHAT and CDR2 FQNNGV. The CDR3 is CASSVTSGGAGQETQYF. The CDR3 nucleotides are TGTGCCAGCAGCGTGACTAGCGGGGGGGCGGGCCAAGAGACCCAGTACTTC.

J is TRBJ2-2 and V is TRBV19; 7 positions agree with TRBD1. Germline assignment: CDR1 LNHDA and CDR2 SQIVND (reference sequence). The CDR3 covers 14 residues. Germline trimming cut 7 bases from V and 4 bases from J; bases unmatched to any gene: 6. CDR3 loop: CASTQQGSTGELFF. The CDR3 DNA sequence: TGTGCCAGTACCCAACAGGGGAGCACCGGGGAGCTGTTTTTT.

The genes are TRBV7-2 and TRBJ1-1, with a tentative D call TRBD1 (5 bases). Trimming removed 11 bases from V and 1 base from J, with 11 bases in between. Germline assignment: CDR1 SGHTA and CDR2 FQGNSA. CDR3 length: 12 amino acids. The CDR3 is CAGRQGNTEAFF. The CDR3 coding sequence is TGTGCCGGGAGGCAGGGGAACACTGAAGCTTTCTTT.

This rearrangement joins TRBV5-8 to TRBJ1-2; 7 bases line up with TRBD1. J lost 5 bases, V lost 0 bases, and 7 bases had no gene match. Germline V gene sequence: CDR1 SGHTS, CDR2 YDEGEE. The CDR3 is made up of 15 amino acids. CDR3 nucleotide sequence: TGTGCCAGCAGCTTGGGGGCCGGGACAGATTATGGCTACACCTTC. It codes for CASSLGAGTDYGYTF.

Written as DNA, the CDR3 is TGTGCCAGCAGTGAGTGGGGCGCCGGGAACTATGGCTACACCTTC. It encodes CASSEWGAGNYGYTF. The rearrangement links TRBV6-4 to TRBJ1-2, with D possibly being TRBD1 (5 bases). The V end was cut by 3 bases, the J end by 2 bases, with 13 bases between. CDR3 length equals 15 residues. Germline assignment: CDR1 MRHNA and CDR2 SNTAGT.

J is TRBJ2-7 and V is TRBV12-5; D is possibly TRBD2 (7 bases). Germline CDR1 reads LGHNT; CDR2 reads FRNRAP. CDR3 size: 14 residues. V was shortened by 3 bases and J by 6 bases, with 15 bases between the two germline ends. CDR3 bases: TGTGCTAGTGGTTTACACAGGGAGGGGGGCGAGCAGTACTTC. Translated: CASGLHREGGEQYF.

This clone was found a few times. CDR3 amino acids: CASSPRDRRNYGYTF. DNA of the CDR3: TGTGCCAGCAGTCCCCGGGACAGGAGGAACTATGGCTACACCTTC. The chain employs TRBV27 and TRBJ1-2, with TRBD1 identical over 8 bases. With V trimmed by 5 bases and J by 2 bases, 7 bases remained unmatched. CDR3 length: 15 residues. Per germline, CDR1 MNHEY and CDR2 SMNVEV (reference sequence).

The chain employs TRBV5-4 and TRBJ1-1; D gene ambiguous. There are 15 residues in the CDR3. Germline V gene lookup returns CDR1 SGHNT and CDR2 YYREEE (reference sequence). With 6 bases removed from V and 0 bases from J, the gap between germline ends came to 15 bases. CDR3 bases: TGTGCCAGCACCCACATTCAGACTCTGAACACTGAAGCTTTCTTT. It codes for CASTHIQTLNTEAFF.

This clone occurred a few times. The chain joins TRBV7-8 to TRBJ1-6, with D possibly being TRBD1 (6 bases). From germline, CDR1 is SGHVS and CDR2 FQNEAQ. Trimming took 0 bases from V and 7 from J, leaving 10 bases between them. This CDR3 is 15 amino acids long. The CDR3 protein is CASSLAPGVNSPLHF. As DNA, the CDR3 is TGTGCCAGCAGCTTAGCCCCAGGGGTCAATTCACCCCTCCACTTT.

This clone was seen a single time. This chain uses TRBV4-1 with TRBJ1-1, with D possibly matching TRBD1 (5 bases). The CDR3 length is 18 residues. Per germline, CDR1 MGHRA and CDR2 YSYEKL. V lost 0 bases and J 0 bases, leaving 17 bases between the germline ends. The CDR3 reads CASSQDRVGDLLNTEAFF. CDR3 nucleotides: TGCGCCAGCAGCCAAGACAGGGTGGGTGATTTATTGAACACTGAAGCTTTCTTT.

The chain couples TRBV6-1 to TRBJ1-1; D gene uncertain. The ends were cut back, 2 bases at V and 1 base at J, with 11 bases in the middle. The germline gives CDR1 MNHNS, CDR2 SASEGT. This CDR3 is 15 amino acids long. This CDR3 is CASSERGNWNTEAFF. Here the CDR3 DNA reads TGTGCCAGCAGTGAACGGGGAAACTGGAACACTGAAGCTTTCTTT.

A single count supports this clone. The DNA for the CDR3 is TGTGCCTGGGGAGACAGGGCGGGGGATGGCTACACCTTC. Protein product: CAWGDRAGDGYTF. This rearrangement joins TRBV30 to TRBJ1-2; 7 bases fit TRBD1. The CDR3 is 13 residues long. Germline V gene sequence: CDR1 GTSNPN, CDR2 SVGIG (reference sequence). Trimming at V came to 5 bases and at J to 6 bases, leaving 9 bases not matched to a gene.

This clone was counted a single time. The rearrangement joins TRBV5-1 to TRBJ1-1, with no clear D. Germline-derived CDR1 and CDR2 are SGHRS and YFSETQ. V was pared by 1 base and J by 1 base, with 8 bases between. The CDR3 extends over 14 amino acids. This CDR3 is CASSLKPENTEAFF. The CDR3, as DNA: TGCGCCAGCAGCTTGAAACCAGAGAACACTGAAGCTTTCTTT.